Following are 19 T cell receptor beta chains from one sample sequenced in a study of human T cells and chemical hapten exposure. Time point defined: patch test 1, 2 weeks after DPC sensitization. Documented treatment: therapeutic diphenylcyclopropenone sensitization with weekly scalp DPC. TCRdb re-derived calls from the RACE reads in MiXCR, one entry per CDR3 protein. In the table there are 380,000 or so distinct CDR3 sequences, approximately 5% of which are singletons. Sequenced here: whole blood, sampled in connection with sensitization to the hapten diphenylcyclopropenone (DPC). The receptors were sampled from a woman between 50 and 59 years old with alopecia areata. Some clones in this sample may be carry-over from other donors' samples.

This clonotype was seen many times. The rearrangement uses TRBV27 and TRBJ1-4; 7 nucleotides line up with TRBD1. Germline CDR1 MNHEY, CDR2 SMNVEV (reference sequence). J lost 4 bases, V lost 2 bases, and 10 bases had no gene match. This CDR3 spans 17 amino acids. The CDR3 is CASSLRAGGGFNEKLFF. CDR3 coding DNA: TGTGCCAGCAGTTTAAGGGCAGGGGGGGGCTTTAATGAAAAACTGTTTTTT.

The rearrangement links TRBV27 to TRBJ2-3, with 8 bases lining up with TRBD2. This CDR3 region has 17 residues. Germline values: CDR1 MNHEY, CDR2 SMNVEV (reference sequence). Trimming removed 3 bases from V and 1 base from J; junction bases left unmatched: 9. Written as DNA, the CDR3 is TGTGCCAGCAGTTTGTTTGCGGGAGGAGTGGGCACAGATACGCAGTATTTT. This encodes CASSLFAGGVGTDTQYF.

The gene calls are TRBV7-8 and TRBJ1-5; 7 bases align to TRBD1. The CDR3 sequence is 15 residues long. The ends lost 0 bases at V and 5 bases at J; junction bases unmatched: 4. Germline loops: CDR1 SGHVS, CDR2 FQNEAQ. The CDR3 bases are TGTGCCAGCAGCTTAGCCGACAGGGCTTATCAGCCCCAGCATTTT. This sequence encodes CASSLADRAYQPQHF.

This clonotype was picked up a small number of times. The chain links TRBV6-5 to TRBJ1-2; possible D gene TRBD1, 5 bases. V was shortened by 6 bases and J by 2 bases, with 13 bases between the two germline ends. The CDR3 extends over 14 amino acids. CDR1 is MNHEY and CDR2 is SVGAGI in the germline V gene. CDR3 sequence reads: CASSRVGGNYGYTF. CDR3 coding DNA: TGTGCCAGCAGCCGAGTGGGGGGGAACTATGGCTACACCTTC.

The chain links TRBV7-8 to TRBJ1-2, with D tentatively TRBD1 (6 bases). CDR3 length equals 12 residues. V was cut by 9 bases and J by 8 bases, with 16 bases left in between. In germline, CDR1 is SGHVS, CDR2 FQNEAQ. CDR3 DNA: TGTGCCAGTCAGAGACAGGATAACGGCTACACCTTC. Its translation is CASQRQDNGYTF.

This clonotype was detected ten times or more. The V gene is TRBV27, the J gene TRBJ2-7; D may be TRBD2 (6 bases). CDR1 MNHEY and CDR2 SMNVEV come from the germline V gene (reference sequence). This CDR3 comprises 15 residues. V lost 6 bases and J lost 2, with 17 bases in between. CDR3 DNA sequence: TGTGCCAGCAGCTTAAGCCCTAGCGAGCCCTACGAGCAGTACTTC. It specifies CASSLSPSEPYEQYF.

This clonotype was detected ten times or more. The CDR3 nucleotides read TGTGCCAGCAGTTTTCACAGGGGGTACGAGCAGTACTTC. As protein: CASSFHRGYEQYF. The rearrangement joins TRBV12-3 or TRBV12-4 to TRBJ2-7; 8 nucleotides align to TRBD1. The CDR3 loop spans 13 amino acids. Losses at the gene ends were 3 bases for V and 4 bases for J; bases not matched to a gene: 2.

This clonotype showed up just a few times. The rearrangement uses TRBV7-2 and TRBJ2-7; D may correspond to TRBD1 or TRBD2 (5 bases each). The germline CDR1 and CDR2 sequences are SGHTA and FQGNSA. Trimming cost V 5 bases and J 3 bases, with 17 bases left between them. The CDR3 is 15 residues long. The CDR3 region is CASSRGRGVGYEQYF. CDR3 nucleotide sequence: TGTGCCAGCAGCCGTGGTCGGGGCGTTGGCTACGAGCAGTACTTC.

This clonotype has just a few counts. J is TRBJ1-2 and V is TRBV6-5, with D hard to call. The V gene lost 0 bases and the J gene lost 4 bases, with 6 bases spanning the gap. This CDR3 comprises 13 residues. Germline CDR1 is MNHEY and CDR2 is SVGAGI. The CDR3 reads CASSYSNLYGYTF. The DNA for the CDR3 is TGTGCCAGCAGTTACTCGAACCTCTATGGCTACACCTTC.

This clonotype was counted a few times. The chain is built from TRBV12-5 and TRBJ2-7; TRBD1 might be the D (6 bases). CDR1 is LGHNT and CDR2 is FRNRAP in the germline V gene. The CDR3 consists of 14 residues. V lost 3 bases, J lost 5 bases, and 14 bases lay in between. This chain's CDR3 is CASGLAQGTHEQYF. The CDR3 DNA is TGTGCTAGTGGTTTAGCCCAAGGGACACACGAGCAGTACTTC.

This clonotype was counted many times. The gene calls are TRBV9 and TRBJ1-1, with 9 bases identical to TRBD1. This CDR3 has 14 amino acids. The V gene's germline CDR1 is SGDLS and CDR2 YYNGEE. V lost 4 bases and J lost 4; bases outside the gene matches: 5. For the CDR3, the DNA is TGTGCCAGCAGCTCAAGGACAGGGGCCACTGAAGCTTTCTTT. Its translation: CASSSRTGATEAFF.

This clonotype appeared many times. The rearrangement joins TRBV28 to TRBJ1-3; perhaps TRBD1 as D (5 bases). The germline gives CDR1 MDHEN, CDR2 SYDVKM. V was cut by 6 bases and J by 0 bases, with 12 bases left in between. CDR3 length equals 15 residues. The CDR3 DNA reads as TGTGCCAGCAGCCTGGGACGGAACTCTGGAAACACCATATATTTT. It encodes CASSLGRNSGNTIYF.

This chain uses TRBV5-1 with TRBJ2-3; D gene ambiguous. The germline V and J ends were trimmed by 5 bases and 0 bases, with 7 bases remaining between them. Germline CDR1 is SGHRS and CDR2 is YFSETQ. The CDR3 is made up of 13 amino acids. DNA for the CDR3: TGCGCCAGCAGACCCCCCAGCACAGATACGCAGTATTTT. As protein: CASRPPSTDTQYF.

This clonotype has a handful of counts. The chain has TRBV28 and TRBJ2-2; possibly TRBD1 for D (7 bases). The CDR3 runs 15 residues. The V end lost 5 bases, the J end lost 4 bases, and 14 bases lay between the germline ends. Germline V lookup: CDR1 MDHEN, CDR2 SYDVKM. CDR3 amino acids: CASSPRDSSTGELFF. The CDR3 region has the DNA TGTGCCAGCAGTCCGCGGGACAGTAGCACCGGGGAGCTGTTTTTT. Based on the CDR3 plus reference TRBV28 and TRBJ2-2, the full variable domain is DVKVTQSSRYLVKRTGEKVFLECVQDMDHENMFWYRQDPGLGLRLIYFSYDVKMKEKGDIPEGYSVSREKKERFSLILESASTNQTSMYLCASSPRDSSTGELFFGEGSRLTVL.

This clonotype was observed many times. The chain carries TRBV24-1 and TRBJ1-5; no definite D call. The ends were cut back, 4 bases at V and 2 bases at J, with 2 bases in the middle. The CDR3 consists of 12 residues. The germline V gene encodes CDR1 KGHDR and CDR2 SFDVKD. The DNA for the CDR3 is TGTGCCACCAGTGAGGGCAATCAGCCCCAGCATTTT. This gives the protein CATSEGNQPQHF.

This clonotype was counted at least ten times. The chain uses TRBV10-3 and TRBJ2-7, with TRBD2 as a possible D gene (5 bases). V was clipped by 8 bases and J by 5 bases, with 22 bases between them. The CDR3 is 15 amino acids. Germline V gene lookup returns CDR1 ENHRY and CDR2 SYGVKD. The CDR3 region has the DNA TGTGCCATCCTCTCCACCGTCGGAGGTGACGACGAGCAGTACTTC. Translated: CAILSTVGGDDEQYF.

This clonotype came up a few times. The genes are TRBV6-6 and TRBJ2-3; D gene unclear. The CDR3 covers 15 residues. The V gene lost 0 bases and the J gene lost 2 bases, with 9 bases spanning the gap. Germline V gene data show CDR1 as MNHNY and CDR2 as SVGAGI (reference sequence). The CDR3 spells CASSYSGPATDTQYF. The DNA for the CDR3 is TGTGCCAGCAGTTACTCCGGACCCGCCACAGATACGCAGTATTTT.

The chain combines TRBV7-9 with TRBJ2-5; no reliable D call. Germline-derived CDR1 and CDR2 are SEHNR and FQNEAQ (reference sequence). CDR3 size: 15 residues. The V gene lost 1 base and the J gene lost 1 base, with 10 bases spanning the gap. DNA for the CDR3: TGTGCCAGCAGCTTAGGTTTGCAGGTCCAAGAGACCCAGTACTTC. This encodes CASSLGLQVQETQYF. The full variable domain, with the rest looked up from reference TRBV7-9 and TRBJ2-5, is DTGVSQNPRHKITKRGQNVTFRCDPISEHNRLYWYRQTLGQGPEFLTYFQNEAQLEKSRLLSDRFSAERPKGSFSTLEIQRTEQGDSAMYLCASSLGLQVQETQYFGPGTRLLVL.

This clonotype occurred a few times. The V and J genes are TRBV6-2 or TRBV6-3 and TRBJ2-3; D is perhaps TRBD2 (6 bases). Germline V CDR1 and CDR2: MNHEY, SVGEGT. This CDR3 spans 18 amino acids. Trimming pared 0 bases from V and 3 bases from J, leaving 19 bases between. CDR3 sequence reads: CASSYSPSGVYRTDTQYF. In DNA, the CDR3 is TGTGCCAGCAGTTACTCCCCCTCGGGAGTGTATCGGACAGATACGCAGTATTTT.